A selection of T cell receptor beta chains follows, all from one sample in a study of blood T cell repertoires in COVID-19. Measured with immunoSEQ multiplex PCR; TCRdb has only the in-frame clones, and not every one. The data hold around 170,000 clones, with about 74% observed a single time. Source material: peripheral blood. These TCRs come from a woman of 80 years or more with acute or convalescent COVID-19. The conserved cysteine and the conserved F or W are not part of the CDR3 here. D genes are given only for firm matches.

d_call j_call v_call cdr3_aa
TRBD1 TRBJ2-7 TRBV3-1/TRBV3-2 ASSHLPGQGSGEQY
NA TRBJ1-1 TRBV10-3 AISESPKSGTEAF
NA TRBJ2-5 TRBV19 ASSITGRGEETQY
TRBD1 TRBJ2-7 TRBV27 ASAGQGVGEQY
TRBD1 TRBJ2-7 TRBV28 ASTEGAAGFYEQY
NA TRBJ2-3 TRBV12-3/TRBV12-4 ASSLLVDTQY
NA TRBJ1-3 TRBV12-3/TRBV12-4 ASSYFGNTIY
TRBD2 TRBJ2-7 TRBV29-1 SVEGVPGGQIYEQY
NA TRBJ2-7 TRBV30 AWNSATYEQY
NA TRBJ1-2 TRBV3-1/TRBV3-2 ASSQAAPASGYGYT
TRBD1 TRBJ2-3 TRBV7-9 ASSPRTGGGYTQY
TRBD1 TRBJ2-2 TRBV6-4 ASSAEGAFTGELF
NA TRBJ1-5 TRBV7-2 ASSFYLGGSNQPQH
NA TRBJ2-1 TRBV10-3 AIRPFGGLHNEQF
TRBD1 TRBJ1-6 TRBV14 ASSNWDSSVSPLH
TRBD2 TRBJ2-7 TRBV28 ASRGSGSLYEQY
TRBD1 TRBJ1-1 TRBV25-1 ASGDRGSTEAF
TRBD2 TRBJ2-7 TRBV5-5 ASTRDGRLAETPYEQY
NA TRBJ1-4 TRBV9 ASSVGVGLGHEKLF
NA TRBJ1-5 TRBV28 ASGMPSGVSNQPQH
NA TRBJ1-5 TRBV7-9 ASSGRGNQPQH
NA TRBJ1-1 TRBV5-1 ASSRGSVTTEAF
TRBD2 TRBJ2-3 TRBV3-1/TRBV3-2 ASSQDRAGGTDTQY
TRBD1 TRBJ1-2 TRBV6-5 ASSLGTGSRRGYT
NA TRBJ1-5 TRBV18 ASSPNSNQPQH
NA TRBJ2-1 TRBV20-1 SASESVRTPRGDEQF
NA TRBJ2-2 TRBV13 ASSPLKGGNTGELF
NA TRBJ2-3 TRBV25-1 ASRRVDTQY
TRBD2 TRBJ2-7 TRBV9 ASSVASSGVYEQY
TRBD1 TRBJ1-1 TRBV5-1 ASTSGTGGTEAF
NA TRBJ2-7 TRBV6-2/TRBV6-3 ASSYSISGDTYYEQY
TRBD2 TRBJ2-1 TRBV7-8 ASSLAASGSWNEQF
TRBD2 TRBJ2-3 TRBV5-1 ASSLGTSGPPTDTQY
TRBD2 TRBJ2-3 TRBV4-1 ASSLREDVDTQY
NA TRBJ1-5 TRBV19 ASSIGAGFRGQPQH
NA TRBJ2-7 TRBV10-2 ASSDQRRRREQY
NA TRBJ1-4 TRBV28 ASSSTPAIRETNEKLF
NA TRBJ2-3 TRBV29-1 SVGSRLGTDTQY
TRBD1 TRBJ2-1 TRBV7-8 ASSSYRGRSSYNEQF
NA TRBJ1-1 TRBV7-2 ASSLDGAGTEAF
NA TRBJ2-3 TRBV10-2 ASSETTTGTQY
TRBD1 TRBJ1-5 TRBV7-9 ASSFRDRFSNQPQH
NA TRBJ1-1 TRBV2 ASSEGIQRDTEAF
TRBD2 TRBJ2-3 TRBV19 ASSILREVIPTDTQY
TRBD1 TRBJ2-1 TRBV5-6 ASSQQGALNEQF
TRBD2 TRBJ2-1 TRBV5-1 ASSTTPLSGVNEQF
TRBD2 TRBJ2-7 TRBV28 ASSFSWREKYEQY
NA TRBJ1-2 TRBV11-2 ASSLDLTRGYGYT
NA TRBJ2-4 TRBV5-6 ASSLRGNKNIQY
NA TRBJ1-5 TRBV19 ASSPWRDRPQH
NA TRBJ2-1 TRBV28 ASSSGSYHSEQF
NA TRBJ2-7 TRBV7-9 ASSRRVDGEQY
NA TRBJ2-3 TRBV24-1 ATSGISGISTDTQY
NA TRBJ1-2 TRBV11-2 ASSLGDYGYT
TRBD2 TRBJ2-7 TRBV27 ASSYEGGPSYEQY
TRBD1 TRBJ1-6 TRBV3-1/TRBV3-2 ASSSGQVNSPLH
NA TRBJ2-1 TRBV19 ASSIGGPSSEQF
TRBD1 TRBJ1-2 TRBV28 ASRRQGENGYT
TRBD2 TRBJ2-3 TRBV6-4 ASRPGLADTDTQY